Below, 10 T cell receptor beta chains from the same sample are listed, as sequenced in a study of T-cell reconstitution after alpha-beta-depleted transplantation in children. Preparation of the TCRbeta library involved a method that used unique molecular identifiers. MiXCR was run by TCRdb on the PCR reads, yielding one entry per CDR3 protein. The sample includes some 200,000 distinct CDR3 sequences, around 8.4% of them seen just once. Sequencing was performed on PBMCs, mostly from graft donor cells, taken 360 days after TCRalphabeta/CD19-depleted stem cell transplant. These receptors came from a male patient under 10 years old who had a stem cell transplant for acute myeloid leukemia, so the T cells may come from the graft donor.

With respect to this clonotype: A read error may explain this, as a much larger clone is one base away. The chain recombines TRBV5-1 with TRBJ2-3; D ambiguous. This CDR3 contains 16 residues. CDR1 is SGHRS, CDR2 YFSETQ, per germline. V was clipped by 4 bases and J by 6 bases, with 21 bases between them. CDR3 coding DNA: TGCGCCAGCAGCCTTATCCCCCCACTCGCTGATGATACGCAGTATTTT. This gives the protein CASSLIPPLADDTQYF.

In DNA, the CDR3 is TGCAGTGCCCTACTAGGGGCAGGGCAAAATCAGCCCCAGCATTTT. Amino acids: CSALLGAGQNQPQHF. V gene TRBV20-1 combines with J gene TRBJ1-5; maybe TRBD1 (5 bases). The V and J ends lost 6 bases and 4 bases respectively, with 19 bases between them. The CDR3 covers 15 residues. Germline loops: CDR1 DFQATT, CDR2 SNEGSKA (reference sequence).

This clonotype was observed many times. The chain recombines TRBV5-1 with TRBJ2-7; D unresolved. The CDR3 sequence is 15 residues long. V was cut by 0 bases and J by 0 bases, with 10 bases left in between. Germline V gives CDR1 SGHRS, CDR2 YFSETQ. This CDR3 reads CASSLGQAISYEQYF. The CDR3 region has the DNA TGCGCCAGCAGCTTGGGGCAGGCCATCTCCTACGAGCAGTACTTC.

This clonotype came up a few times. CDR3 protein: CASSQTRDETQYF. DNA of the CDR3: TGTGCCAGCTCACAGACTAGGGACGAGACCCAGTACTTC. V is TRBV18 and J is TRBJ2-5; the D gene is possibly TRBD2 (6 bases). The V end was cut by 4 bases, the J end by 5 bases, with 11 bases between. Germline V lookup: CDR1 KGHSH, CDR2 LQKENI. The CDR3 totals 13 residues.

V usage is TRBV6-5 and J usage is TRBJ2-7, with 11 nucleotides matching TRBD1. The V gene end was trimmed by 2 bases and the J gene end by 7 bases; junction bases not matched to a gene: 7. The CDR3 is 15 residues long. Looked up from germline, CDR1 is MNHEY and CDR2 is SVGAGI. The CDR3: CASSYLLGQGGEQYF. CDR3 DNA: TGTGCCAGCAGTTACCTACTGGGACAGGGGGGAGAGCAGTACTTC.

V is TRBV20-1 and J is TRBJ2-5, with D hard to call. The V end was cut by 2 bases, the J end by 0 bases, with 13 bases between. Germline V gene sequence: CDR1 DFQATT, CDR2 SNEGSKA (reference sequence). CDR3 length: 15 residues. The CDR3 region is CSARKSGRYQETQYF. CDR3 in DNA: TGCAGTGCTAGAAAGTCAGGAAGGTACCAAGAGACCCAGTACTTC.

The V call is TRBV20-1, the J call TRBJ2-7; perhaps D is TRBD1 or TRBD2 (5 bases each). The CDR3 runs 15 residues. In germline, CDR1 is DFQATT, CDR2 SNEGSKA (reference sequence). Trimming removed 3 bases from V and 2 bases from J, with 17 bases in between. The CDR3 loop reads CSARRLGDATYEQYF. Written as DNA, the CDR3 is TGCAGTGCTAGGAGGCTAGGGGACGCGACCTACGAGCAGTACTTC.

V and J are TRBV7-8 and TRBJ2-7, with TRBD2 identical over 13 bases. Germline values: CDR1 SGHVS, CDR2 FQNEAQ. With V trimmed by 3 bases and J by 5 bases, 1 base remained unmatched. The CDR3 covers 14 residues. In DNA form, the CDR3 reads TGTGCCAGCAGCTTTGGACTAGCGGGAGACGAGCAGTACTTC. As protein: CASSFGLAGDEQYF.

This clonotype was counted only a few times. Germline is not matched at one junction end, which may reflect a read error. The chain links TRBV9 to TRBJ2-7; D unresolved. CDR3 size: 14 residues. The V gene's germline CDR1 is SGDLS and CDR2 YYNGEE. CDR3 DNA: TGTGCCAGCAGCGTAGTCGGTGCCTCCGACGAGCAGTACTTC. This translates into CASSVVGASDEQYF.

This clonotype was observed many times. This rearrangement joins TRBV20-1 to TRBJ2-2; either TRBD1 or TRBD2 may supply D (5 bases each). The CDR3 has 12 residues. Trimming left V 7 bases short and J 6 bases short, with 12 bases between. Germline-derived CDR1 and CDR2 are DFQATT and SNEGSKA (reference sequence). The CDR3 region has the DNA TGCAGTGGGGGGAGAGGGGCCGGGGAGCTGTTTTTT. Translated, it gives CSGGRGAGELFF.